Listed here are 19 T cell receptor beta chains from one sample, sequenced in a study of T cell changes during pregnancy in multiple sclerosis. Repertoires were generated with immunoSEQ multiplex PCR, while TCRdb's copy carries only in-frame clones and drops some. The sample shows about 44,000 clones, roughly 90% of them seen only once. This sample comprised CD4+ T cells from peripheral blood mononuclear cells, obtained in the first trimester of pregnancy. The receptors come from a female donor with multiple sclerosis, enrolled in a pregnancy study.

The CDR3 region is CASSYAPGTGIRTDTQYF. The CDR3 DNA is TGTGCCAGCAGCTACGCTCCCGGGACAGGGATCCGCACAGATACGCAGTATTTT. The chain combines TRBV5-8 with TRBJ2-3; 9 bases align to TRBD1. The trim removed 3 bases at V and 1 base at J, leaving 12 bases unmatched. The germline V gene encodes CDR1 SGHTS and CDR2 YDEGEE. This CDR3 is built from 18 residues.

On this clone itself: One end of the junction fails to match germline, which may point to a read error. The V and J genes are TRBV2 and TRBJ2-3; TRBD1 aligns across 7 bases. This CDR3 has 12 residues. Germline V gene data show CDR1 as SNHLY and CDR2 as FYNNEI. The CDR3: CASSVEVRGRDF. The CDR3 DNA reads as TGTGCCAGCAGCGTCGAGGTTAGGGGGCGCGATTTT.

This clone has only a few counts. The chain is built from TRBV5-1 and TRBJ1-1; 7 bases map to TRBD1. This CDR3 is built from 16 residues. CDR1 and CDR2 (germline): SGHRS, YFSETQ. V trimming: 0 bases; J trimming: 0 bases; junction bases outside the gene matches: 5. The CDR3 loop reads CASSLGTGVMNTEAFF. The CDR3 nucleotides are TGCGCCAGCAGCTTGGGGACAGGAGTAATGAACACTGAAGCTTTCTTT. Combining the CDR3 with reference TRBV5-1 and TRBJ1-1 gives the whole variable domain KAGVTQTPRYLIKTRGQQVTLSCSPISGHRSVSWYQQTPGQGLQFLFEYFSETQRNKGNFPGRFSGRQFSNSRSEMNVSTLELGDSALYLCASSLGTGVMNTEAFFGQGTRLTVV.

The chain couples TRBV6-1 to TRBJ2-7; D may be TRBD1 (6 bases). The CDR3 sequence is 15 residues long. Germline assignment: CDR1 MNHNS and CDR2 SASEGT. V was pared by 7 bases and J by 0 bases, with 16 bases between. In nucleotides, the CDR3 is TGTGCCAGCAATCGAGGTACAGGGAGCTCCTACGAGCAGTACTTC. Amino acid sequence: CASNRGTGSSYEQYF.

The V call is TRBV5-1, the J call TRBJ2-7; D may be TRBD2 (5 bases). The CDR3 spans 13 residues. CDR1 and CDR2 (germline): SGHRS, YFSETQ. V was pared by 1 base and J by 5 bases, with 10 bases between. The CDR3 here is CASSLTGRDEQYF. In DNA, the CDR3 is TGCGCCAGCAGCTTGACGGGAAGGGACGAGCAGTACTTC.

V is TRBV4-3 and J is TRBJ2-7; 7 positions agree with TRBD2. Per germline, CDR1 LGHNA and CDR2 YSLEER. With V trimmed by 2 bases and J by 3 bases, 7 bases remained unmatched. The CDR3 runs to 15 residues. The CDR3 sequence: CASSQSRDYLYEQYF. The DNA for the CDR3 is TGCGCCAGCAGCCAAAGCCGGGACTATCTCTACGAGCAGTACTTC.

The chain links TRBV4-1 to TRBJ2-3; 7 bases fit TRBD2. The CDR3 extends over 16 amino acids. The germline V gene has CDR1 MGHRA and CDR2 YSYEKL. Unmatched junction bases numbered 4, after V lost 0 bases and J lost 1 base. The DNA for the CDR3 is TGCGCCAGCAGCCAAGATGGTAGCGGGCGCACAGATACGCAGTATTTT. Its translation is CASSQDGSGRTDTQYF.

The chain links TRBV29-1 to TRBJ2-2, with 8 nucleotides matching TRBD1. The trim removed 4 bases at V and 5 bases at J, leaving 6 bases unmatched. This CDR3 contains 14 residues. Germline CDR1 reads SQVTM; CDR2 reads ANQGSEA. CDR3 region: CSVVIQGATGELFF. The CDR3 nucleotides are TGCAGCGTTGTTATCCAGGGGGCGACCGGGGAGCTGTTTTTT.

This clone occurred once. CDR3 DNA sequence: TGTGCCACCAGCAGAGATCCCGCCTACAATGAGCAGTTCTTC. Its translation: CATSRDPAYNEQFF. The chain joins TRBV15 to TRBJ2-1; D not certain. This CDR3 is 14 amino acids long. Trimming removed 0 bases at V and 2 bases at J, with 5 bases between. The germline CDR1 and CDR2 sequences are LNHNV and YYDKDF (reference sequence).

This chain joins TRBV18 and TRBJ2-5, with 11 positions matching TRBD2. This CDR3 contains 18 residues. V shed 6 bases, J shed 2 bases, and the junction held 14 bases outside the gene matches. Germline-derived CDR1 and CDR2 are KGHSH and LQKENI. The CDR3 sequence: CASSPTASGRLGQETQYF. DNA of the CDR3: TGTGCCAGCTCCCCGACGGCTAGCGGGAGGCTGGGGCAAGAGACCCAGTACTTC.

The chain combines TRBV25-1 with TRBJ1-2; the match to TRBD1 covers 8 bases. This CDR3 contains 18 residues. J gave up 3 bases and V 1 base, and 13 bases lay outside the gene matches. Germline assignment: CDR1 MGHDK and CDR2 SYGVNS. CDR3 sequence (DNA): TGTGCCAGCAGTGAATTAAGGGCAGGGGGCGCGCTTCACTATGGCTACACCTTC. This codes for CASSELRAGGALHYGYTF.

The CDR3 here is CASGRTAYNEQFF. CDR3 coding DNA: TGTGCCAGTGGCAGGACAGCCTACAATGAGCAGTTCTTC. V usage is TRBV19 and J usage is TRBJ2-1; maybe TRBD1 (6 bases). V shed 8 bases and J shed 2 bases, with 10 bases lying between them. The CDR3 is 13 residues long. Per the germline V gene, CDR1 is LNHDA and CDR2 is SQIVND (reference sequence).

This clone was counted once. CDR3 coding DNA: TGTGCCACCAGCAGGGGGACAGGGAGAGAGACCCAGTACTTC. The encoded protein is CATSRGTGRETQYF. V gene TRBV15 combines with J gene TRBJ2-5; 9 positions agree with TRBD1. V trimming: 3 bases; J trimming: 4 bases; junction bases outside the gene matches: 3. The V gene's germline CDR1 is LNHNV and CDR2 YYDKDF (reference sequence). This CDR3 contains 14 residues.

The chain links TRBV6-6 to TRBJ2-3; TRBD2 agrees at 7 bases. With 2 bases clipped from V and 4 bases from J, the junction kept 6 bases outside the gene matches. Per germline, CDR1 MNHNY and CDR2 SVGAGI (reference sequence). The CDR3 runs 15 residues. CDR3 nucleotides: TGTGCCAGCAGTTACGGGGGGGTGGGGGCAGATACGCAGTATTTT. This encodes CASSYGGVGADTQYF.

The chain links TRBV5-1 to TRBJ1-5, with D perhaps matching TRBD1 (5 bases). V was shortened by 3 bases and J by 8 bases, with 15 bases between the two germline ends. Germline V gene data show CDR1 as SGHRS and CDR2 as YFSETQ. The CDR3 loop spans 14 amino acids. The CDR3 reads CASSWRAGLEPQHF. The CDR3 region has the DNA TGCGCCAGCAGCTGGAGGGCAGGGTTGGAGCCCCAGCATTTT.

The V gene is TRBV18, the J gene TRBJ2-5; D gene uncertain. This CDR3 is built from 12 residues. Germline V gives CDR1 KGHSH, CDR2 LQKENI. Trimming cost V 4 bases and J 0 bases, with 3 bases left between them. CDR3 coding DNA: TGTGCCAGCTCACTCGACCAAGAGACCCAGTACTTC. Its protein is CASSLDQETQYF. Full variable domain (remainder filled in from reference TRBV18 and TRBJ2-5): NAGVMQNPRHLVRRRGQEARLRCSPMKGHSHVYWYRQLPEEGLKFMVYLQKENIIDESGMPKERFSAEFPKEGPSILRIQQVVRGDSAAYFCASSLDQETQYFGPGTRLLVL.

The gene calls are TRBV5-1 and TRBJ2-7, with 9 bases lining up with TRBD1. V lost 2 bases and J lost 2; bases outside the gene matches: 8. The CDR3 extends over 16 amino acids. Germline values: CDR1 SGHRS, CDR2 YFSETQ. The chain's CDR3 is CASSFRDREQPYEQYF. The CDR3 bases are TGCGCCAGCAGCTTCCGGGACAGGGAACAACCCTACGAGCAGTACTTC.

This chain links TRBV2 with TRBJ2-3; 8 nucleotides line up with TRBD1. Germline CDR1 SNHLY, CDR2 FYNNEI. The CDR3 spans 18 residues. The ends lost 5 bases at V and 8 bases at J; junction bases unmatched: 21. The CDR3 DNA reads as TGTGCCAGCAGTAAAAATTCCCCAGGGGGCGGCCAGGGGGGTACGCAGTATTTT. Translation: CASSKNSPGGGQGGTQYF.

V gene TRBV6-4 combines with J gene TRBJ1-2; the match to TRBD1 covers 8 bases. CDR3 length: 16 amino acids. J was trimmed by 1 base and V by 4 bases; bases with no gene match: 8. The germline CDR1 and CDR2 sequences are MRHNA and SNTAGT. As DNA, the CDR3 is TGTGCCAGCAGTGCCCGGACAGGGCCTATTAACTATGGCTACACCTTC. Amino acids: CASSARTGPINYGYTF.